A selection of T cell receptor beta chains follows, all from one sample in a study of liver allograft versus peripheral blood T cells. TCRdb ran MiXCR on the reads and lists one entry per CDR3 protein. The sample holds approximately 1,200 distinct CDR3 sequences; around 15% are singletons and the top ten take less than 25%. Receptor source: a human patient who had a liver transplant. Some of the T cells may derive from the graft donor. Both conserved end residues are part of each CDR3. Each record gives: clone size, V gene, D gene, J gene, CDR3 DNA, CDR3 protein. A D gene is named only where the DNA matches it firmly. Not all rows give a size; the values are once, few, many and, for expanded clones, a class.

clone size: medium-sized
V gene: TRBV12-3/TRBV12-4
D gene: NA
J gene: TRBJ2-5
CDR3 DNA: TGTGCCAGCAGCCCGACTAGTTTGGGTGAGACCCAGTACTTC
CDR3 protein: CASSPTSLGETQYF

clone size: NA
V gene: TRBV27
D gene: TRBD1
J gene: TRBJ1-1
CDR3 DNA: TGTGCCAGCAGGACGGGACAGGGGTACACTGAAGCTTTCTTT
CDR3 protein: CASRTGQGYTEAFF

clone size: large
V gene: TRBV13
D gene: TRBD2
J gene: TRBJ2-5
CDR3 DNA: TGTGCCAGCAGCTCCCGGACTAGCGGACGCCAAGAGACCCAGTACTTC
CDR3 protein: CASSSRTSGRQETQYF

clone size: medium-sized
V gene: TRBV30
D gene: NA
J gene: TRBJ2-1
CDR3 DNA: TGTGCCTGGGGTATGGCAGGGGAGTCCTACAATGAGCAGTTCTTC
CDR3 protein: CAWGMAGESYNEQFF

clone size: medium-sized
V gene: TRBV7-3
D gene: NA
J gene: TRBJ1-1
CDR3 DNA: TGTGCCAGCAGCTCCGGGCCCGGGTCTGAAGCTTTCTTT
CDR3 protein: CASSSGPGSEAFF

clone size: large
V gene: TRBV19
D gene: TRBD1
J gene: TRBJ1-1
CDR3 DNA: TGTGCCAGTAGTATTTCAGGGGGGTTGGGAGTTATGAACACTGAAGCTTTCTTT
CDR3 protein: CASSISGGLGVMNTEAFF

clone size: medium-sized
V gene: TRBV5-5
D gene: TRBD1
J gene: TRBJ2-6
CDR3 DNA: TGTGCCAGCACCGCGGACAGGACTCTATCTGGGGCCAACGTCCTGACTTTC
CDR3 protein: CASTADRTLSGANVLTF

clone size: medium-sized
V gene: TRBV19
D gene: NA
J gene: TRBJ1-5
CDR3 DNA: TGTGCCAGTAGTATAATCCTAGCTTCGAATCAGCCCCAGCATTTT
CDR3 protein: CASSIILASNQPQHF

clone size: few
V gene: TRBV7-2
D gene: TRBD2
J gene: TRBJ2-1
CDR3 DNA: TGTGCCAGCAGCGTGGGGACGGGACTACTATACAATGAGCAGTTCTTC
CDR3 protein: CASSVGTGLLYNEQFF

clone size: NA
V gene: TRBV13
D gene: TRBD2
J gene: TRBJ2-1
CDR3 DNA: TGTGCCAGCAGAGGACTAGCGGGGACGAATGAGCAGTTCTTC
CDR3 protein: CASRGLAGTNEQFF

clone size: large
V gene: TRBV28
D gene: TRBD1
J gene: TRBJ2-7
CDR3 DNA: TGTGCCAGCAGTTTGTCCCCCCGACAGGGGAGGTACGAGCAGTACTTC
CDR3 protein: CASSLSPRQGRYEQYF

clone size: NA
V gene: TRBV11-3
D gene: NA
J gene: TRBJ2-2
CDR3 DNA: TGTGCCAGCAGCTACACTAGATCCCCGGACACCGGGGAGCTGTTTTTT
CDR3 protein: CASSYTRSPDTGELFF

clone size: hyperexpanded
V gene: TRBV6-6
D gene: TRBD1
J gene: TRBJ2-1
CDR3 DNA: TGTGCCAGCAGTCCGGCCCCGGACAGGTCTAGGCAGTTCTTC
CDR3 protein: CASSPAPDRSRQFF

clone size: few
V gene: TRBV7-9
D gene: NA
J gene: TRBJ2-3
CDR3 DNA: TGTGCCAGCAGCTCCGGGACCTACACAGATACGCAGTATTTT
CDR3 protein: CASSSGTYTDTQYF

clone size: NA
V gene: TRBV12-3/TRBV12-4
D gene: TRBD1
J gene: TRBJ2-7
CDR3 DNA: TGTGCCAGCAGTTTAAGCCGGCAGGGGGCGGACTACGAGCAGTACTTC
CDR3 protein: CASSLSRQGADYEQYF

clone size: large
V gene: TRBV24-1
D gene: NA
J gene: TRBJ2-3
CDR3 DNA: TGTGCCACCAGTGCACCCCTTAACCCAGATACGCAGTATTTT
CDR3 protein: CATSAPLNPDTQYF

clone size: large
V gene: TRBV19
D gene: NA
J gene: TRBJ1-1
CDR3 DNA: TGTGCCAGTAGTATGGATCAGGGGAGCTTGAAGGAAGCTTTCTTT
CDR3 protein: CASSMDQGSLKEAFF

clone size: large
V gene: TRBV6-6
D gene: NA
J gene: TRBJ1-2
CDR3 DNA: TGTGCCAGCAGTTACTCGGCCGGCTACACCTTC
CDR3 protein: CASSYSAGYTF

clone size: NA
V gene: TRBV5-5
D gene: NA
J gene: TRBJ2-7
CDR3 DNA: TGTGCCAGCAGCCAGGGCTACGAGCAGTACTTC
CDR3 protein: CASSQGYEQYF

clone size: medium-sized
V gene: TRBV19
D gene: NA
J gene: TRBJ1-5
CDR3 DNA: TGTGCCAGTAGTATTCTACAGGGCGGCAATCAGCCCCAGCATTTT
CDR3 protein: CASSILQGGNQPQHF

clone size: few
V gene: TRBV2
D gene: NA
J gene: TRBJ1-1
CDR3 DNA: TGTGCCAGCAGTGAATTCGGTTTTAACACTGAAGCTTTCTTT
CDR3 protein: CASSEFGFNTEAFF

clone size: NA
V gene: TRBV11-2
D gene: NA
J gene: TRBJ2-7
CDR3 DNA: TGTGCCAGCAGCTTAGGATTGGCCACCACCTCTGCCGAGCAGTACTTC
CDR3 protein: CASSLGLATTSAEQYF

clone size: medium-sized
V gene: TRBV28
D gene: TRBD1
J gene: TRBJ1-6
CDR3 DNA: TGTGCCAGCAGTTTATGGACCGGGACAGGGACTTCACCCCTCCACTTT
CDR3 protein: CASSLWTGTGTSPLHF

clone size: large
V gene: TRBV15
D gene: TRBD2
J gene: TRBJ2-1
CDR3 DNA: TGTGCCACCAGCGCGCGGGGGGGCTCAAACAATGAGCAGTTCTTC
CDR3 protein: CATSARGGSNNEQFF

clone size: medium-sized
V gene: TRBV7-9
D gene: NA
J gene: TRBJ1-1
CDR3 DNA: TGTGCCAGCAGCCAGTGGGGGGCTGAAGCTTTCTTT
CDR3 protein: CASSQWGAEAFF

clone size: medium-sized
V gene: TRBV14
D gene: TRBD1
J gene: TRBJ1-2
CDR3 DNA: TGTGCCAGCAGCCGACCAGGACAGGGAAACTATGGCTACACCTTC
CDR3 protein: CASSRPGQGNYGYTF

clone size: NA
V gene: TRBV20-1
D gene: NA
J gene: TRBJ1-5
CDR3 DNA: TGCAGTGCTAGAGATGGGGGCGGTCAGCCCCTGCATTTT
CDR3 protein: CSARDGGGQPLHF

clone size: few
V gene: TRBV28
D gene: NA
J gene: TRBJ1-6
CDR3 DNA: TGTGCCAGCAGTACTTTGACAGATTATAATTCACCCCTCCACTTT
CDR3 protein: CASSTLTDYNSPLHF

clone size: medium-sized
V gene: TRBV10-3
D gene: TRBD1
J gene: TRBJ2-5
CDR3 DNA: TGTGCCATCAGTGAGTCTGGACAGGGGGTTTTAGAGACCCAGTACTTC
CDR3 protein: CAISESGQGVLETQYF

clone size: large
V gene: TRBV27
D gene: NA
J gene: TRBJ2-3
CDR3 DNA: TGTGCCAGCAGTTCACCCCCAGATACGCAGTATTTT
CDR3 protein: CASSSPPDTQYF

clone size: NA
V gene: TRBV24-1
D gene: TRBD2
J gene: TRBJ2-7
CDR3 DNA: TGTGCCATAGGGACTAGCAGCTCCTACGAGCAGTACTTC
CDR3 protein: CAIGTSSSYEQYF

clone size: medium-sized
V gene: TRBV19
D gene: TRBD1
J gene: TRBJ1-5
CDR3 DNA: TGTGCCAGTAAGGACAGGGGCGGCAATCAGCCCCAGCATTTT
CDR3 protein: CASKDRGGNQPQHF

clone size: large
V gene: TRBV24-1
D gene: NA
J gene: TRBJ2-1
CDR3 DNA: TGTGCCACCAGTGACCGTAGGGGGATCCGAAACAATGAGCAGTTCTTC
CDR3 protein: CATSDRRGIRNNEQFF

clone size: medium-sized
V gene: TRBV19
D gene: NA
J gene: TRBJ1-5
CDR3 DNA: TGTGCCAGTAGAGGACAGATCAATCAGCCCCAGCATTTT
CDR3 protein: CASRGQINQPQHF

clone size: medium-sized
V gene: TRBV9
D gene: NA
J gene: TRBJ1-1
CDR3 DNA: TGTGCCAGCCTCCCGGCAGGGAGTGAAGCTTTCTTT
CDR3 protein: CASLPAGSEAFF

clone size: large
V gene: TRBV6-5
D gene: NA
J gene: TRBJ1-4
CDR3 DNA: TGTGCCAGCAGTTACTCAGGGACTAATGAAAAACTGTTTTTT
CDR3 protein: CASSYSGTNEKLFF

clone size: large
V gene: TRBV19
D gene: TRBD1
J gene: TRBJ2-1
CDR3 DNA: TGTGCCAGTACTACAGGGGGCAATGAGCAGTTCTTC
CDR3 protein: CASTTGGNEQFF

clone size: medium-sized
V gene: TRBV9
D gene: TRBD1
J gene: TRBJ1-2
CDR3 DNA: TGTGCCAGCAGCGTAGGGACAGGGGGCTATGGCTACACCTTC
CDR3 protein: CASSVGTGGYGYTF

clone size: medium-sized
V gene: TRBV27
D gene: TRBD1
J gene: TRBJ2-7
CDR3 DNA: TGTGCCAGCAGTCTGGGGACAGGTAACTACGAGCAGTACTTC
CDR3 protein: CASSLGTGNYEQYF

clone size: medium-sized
V gene: TRBV19
D gene: NA
J gene: TRBJ1-5
CDR3 DNA: TGTGCCAGTAGTATAGTATTTCTCGGCGATCAGCCCCAGCATTTT
CDR3 protein: CASSIVFLGDQPQHF

clone size: medium-sized
V gene: TRBV20-1
D gene: TRBD2
J gene: TRBJ2-7
CDR3 DNA: TGCAGTGCTAGAGATCATGGGACTAGCGGGGCCCCAGGCGAGCAGTACTTC
CDR3 protein: CSARDHGTSGAPGEQYF

clone size: medium-sized
V gene: TRBV9
D gene: NA
J gene: TRBJ1-4
CDR3 DNA: TGTGCCAGCAGCGCCCCGGGGGAGAATGAAAAACTGTTTTTT
CDR3 protein: CASSAPGENEKLFF

clone size: large
V gene: TRBV5-5
D gene: NA
J gene: TRBJ2-7
CDR3 DNA: TGTGCCAGCAGCTGGCGAGCCGCTTTGTACGAGCAGTACTTC
CDR3 protein: CASSWRAALYEQYF

clone size: large
V gene: TRBV6-1
D gene: NA
J gene: TRBJ2-7
CDR3 DNA: TGTGCCAGCAAAGAAGGGGGTGATGCCTACGAGCAGTACTTC
CDR3 protein: CASKEGGDAYEQYF

clone size: medium-sized
V gene: TRBV5-4
D gene: NA
J gene: TRBJ2-7
CDR3 DNA: TGTGCCAGCAGCTTGGAGGGGACTCCGGACGAGCAGTACTTC
CDR3 protein: CASSLEGTPDEQYF

clone size: few
V gene: TRBV20-1
D gene: TRBD1
J gene: TRBJ2-3
CDR3 DNA: TGCAGTGCTAGAGAGCCCCTAGGCGACAGGGGGCGTAAAGATACGCAGTATTTT
CDR3 protein: CSAREPLGDRGRKDTQYF

clone size: NA
V gene: TRBV4-1
D gene: TRBD2
J gene: TRBJ2-7
CDR3 DNA: TGCGCCAGCAGCCAAGAGAGCGGGAGTTTAGGCGAGCAGTACTTC
CDR3 protein: CASSQESGSLGEQYF

clone size: NA
V gene: TRBV13
D gene: TRBD2
J gene: TRBJ2-2
CDR3 DNA: TGTGACAGCAGCCCCCGCGGCCTAGCGGAAATATCCACCGGGGTGCTGTTTTTT
CDR3 protein: CDSSPRGLAEISTGVLFF